The 26 T cell receptor beta chains below come from one sample, sequenced in a study of blood T cells in healthy people across ages. Next came a second PCR, run for about 7 to 12 cycles, which used a sample-barcoded 5' primer along with a J-beta primer mix. TCRdb analysed the 5' RACE reads with MiXCR anew, one entry per CDR3 protein. The top ten clones hold approximately 2.1% of a sample with 2 million or so distinct CDR3 sequences, just under 50% of them seen once. Sequenced: blood. The receptors stem from a woman between 40 and 55 years old in good health.

This chain joins TRBV27 and TRBJ2-3; D is ambiguous. V was trimmed by 6 bases and J by 3 bases, leaving 13 bases between them. The CDR3 consists of 14 residues. The germline gives CDR1 MNHEY, CDR2 SMNVEV (reference sequence). DNA for the CDR3: TGTGCCAGCAGCTACGCTGAACTGACAGATACGCAGTATTTT. It encodes CASSYAELTDTQYF.

The V gene is TRBV6-2 or TRBV6-3, the J gene TRBJ2-1; 7 nucleotides line up with TRBD1. Germline loops: CDR1 MNHEY, CDR2 SVGEGT. V lost 6 bases, J lost 7 bases, and 12 bases stayed unmatched. This CDR3 has 15 amino acids. The CDR3 bases are TGTGCCAGCAGACCCGACAGGGTCGATCAGAATGAGCAGTTCTTC. Translating gives CASRPDRVDQNEQFF.

The chain carries TRBV4-3 and TRBJ2-3; 10 bases fit TRBD2. V shed 2 bases, J shed 4 bases, and the junction held 6 bases outside the gene matches. Germline V gives CDR1 LGHNA, CDR2 YSLEER. The CDR3 runs to 16 residues. CDR3 residues: CASSQSGGGASDTQYF. CDR3 DNA: TGCGCCAGCAGCCAAAGCGGGGGGGGCGCGTCAGATACGCAGTATTTT.

This clonotype occurred a few times. V usage is TRBV12-3 or TRBV12-4 and J usage is TRBJ2-5; D possibly corresponds to TRBD2 (5 bases). The CDR3 loop spans 17 amino acids. V was cut by 1 base and J by 4 bases, with 19 bases left in between. CDR3 sequence (DNA): TGTGCCAGCAGTTTAGTCGTTGCGGCTGAGAGGGTAGAGACCCAGTACTTC. This codes for CASSLVVAAERVETQYF.

This chain uses TRBV7-2 with TRBJ2-1; 9 bases map to TRBD2. The germline gives CDR1 SGHTA, CDR2 FQGNSA. With 0 bases clipped from V and 7 bases from J, the junction kept 13 bases outside the gene matches. This CDR3 contains 18 residues. DNA for the CDR3: TGTGCCAGCAGCTTAGCGATCTCCAGCGGGGGGAGTCGGAATGAGCAGTTCTTC. Encoded protein: CASSLAISSGGSRNEQFF.

This clonotype turned up a few times. CDR3 amino acids: CSVNKGGGETQYF. In nucleotides, the CDR3 is TGCAGCGTAAATAAGGGGGGCGGGGAGACCCAGTACTTC. The rearrangement joins TRBV29-1 to TRBJ2-5, with D possibly called TRBD1 or TRBD2 (6 bases each). The CDR3 sequence is 13 residues long. The germline V gene has CDR1 SQVTM and CDR2 ANQGSEA. V lost 6 bases, J lost 5 bases, and 16 bases lay in between.

This CDR3 is CSASGTSGDTQYF. In DNA form, the CDR3 reads TGCAGTGCTAGTGGTACTAGCGGAGATACGCAGTATTTT. The gene calls are TRBV20-1 and TRBJ2-3, with 8 bases identical to TRBD2. Trimming cost V 3 bases and J 5 bases; bases outside gene matches: 4. Germline assignment: CDR1 DFQATT and CDR2 SNEGSKA (reference sequence). There are 13 residues in the CDR3.

In DNA form, the CDR3 reads TGTGCCAGCAGCCGATACTTTGCCCAAGAGACCCAGTACTTC. This codes for CASSRYFAQETQYF. This chain joins TRBV7-2 and TRBJ2-5; D is unresolved. Germline values: CDR1 SGHTA, CDR2 FQGNSA. The ends were cut back, 5 bases at V and 1 base at J, with 11 bases in the middle. The CDR3 contains 14 residues.

The chain links TRBV4-3 to TRBJ1-2; the match to TRBD1 covers 9 bases. This CDR3 is 15 amino acids long. Germline values: CDR1 LGHNA, CDR2 YSLEER. V lost 1 base and J lost 7; bases outside the gene matches: 7. The CDR3 bases are TGCGCCAGCAGCCAAGCCCGGGACAGGGACTTTGGCTACACCTTC. It codes for CASSQARDRDFGYTF.

This clonotype was found once. The chain links TRBV11-3 to TRBJ2-7, with 9 bases fitting TRBD1. The DNA end is a closer match to TRBJ2-5, so the J assignment may be wrong. The germline V gene encodes CDR1 SGHNT and CDR2 YENEEA. The CDR3 has 18 amino acids. The CDR3 region has the DNA TGTGCCAGCAGCCCCGGGACAGGGAATGGAGGACTAAAAGAGACCCAGTACTTC. This codes for CASSPGTGNGGLKETQYF.

This clonotype was counted between two and nine times. V usage is TRBV6-5 and J usage is TRBJ2-3; D may be TRBD1 (6 bases). The CDR3 has 15 amino acids. Germline V gene lookup returns CDR1 MNHEY and CDR2 SVGAGI. Trimming took off 11 bases at V and 0 bases at J, with 18 bases between the two ends. CDR3 sequence (DNA): TGTGCCTCGGCAGGGGTTGCCCCTAGCACAGATACGCAGTATTTT. Protein sequence: CASAGVAPSTDTQYF.

This clonotype appeared many times. The J gene is TRBJ1-6, the V gene TRBV9; 7 bases agree with TRBD1. Germline CDR1 SGDLS, CDR2 YYNGEE. The CDR3 extends over 14 amino acids. The junction had 5 bases not matched to a gene; V was cut back by 4 bases and J by 7 bases. Here the CDR3 DNA reads TGTGCCAGCAGCTTCCGGGACAGCAATTCACCCCTCCACTTT. It codes for CASSFRDSNSPLHF.

At least ten counts were recorded for this clonotype. The chain is built from TRBV13 and TRBJ2-6, with 14 bases matching TRBD2. Trimming removed 5 bases from V and 3 bases from J; junction bases left unmatched: 9. This CDR3 has 19 residues. Per the germline V gene, CDR1 is PRHDT and CDR2 is FYEKMQ (reference sequence). The CDR3 loop is CASSPGTSGGSVGANVLTF. CDR3 nucleotide sequence: TGTGCCAGCAGCCCCGGGACTAGCGGGGGAAGCGTTGGGGCCAACGTCCTGACTTTC.

The chain employs TRBV4-2 and TRBJ2-5; possible D gene TRBD1, 6 bases. The germline CDR1 and CDR2 sequences are LGHNA and YNFKEQ. Trimming left V 0 bases short and J 5 bases short, with 13 bases between. The CDR3 covers 15 residues. CDR3 sequence: CASSQDQQGSETQYF. Written as DNA, the CDR3 is TGTGCCAGCAGCCAAGATCAACAGGGTAGTGAGACCCAGTACTTC.

The V call is TRBV28, the J call TRBJ1-1; tentative D call: TRBD1 (6 bases). CDR3 length equals 15 residues. Per the germline V gene, CDR1 is MDHEN and CDR2 is SYDVKM. V was cut by 5 bases and J by 2 bases, with 15 bases left in between. CDR3 sequence reads: CASSPGAGVNTEAFF. In nucleotides, the CDR3 is TGTGCCAGCAGTCCTGGCGCAGGGGTAAACACTGAAGCTTTCTTT.

This clonotype appeared a few times. The chain carries TRBV27 and TRBJ1-5; TRBD1 aligns across 7 bases. This CDR3 contains 15 residues. Germline V gene sequence: CDR1 MNHEY, CDR2 SMNVEV (reference sequence). V shed 5 bases and J 2 bases; nucleotides not matched to a gene: 6. The CDR3 loop is CASSTTGDGNQPQHF. As DNA, the CDR3 is TGTGCCAGCAGTACCACAGGGGATGGCAATCAGCCCCAGCATTTT.

This clonotype has just one count. The V gene is TRBV7-9, the J gene TRBJ1-5; D remains ambiguous. Trimming removed 4 bases at V and 3 bases at J, with 10 bases between. The CDR3 runs 14 residues. CDR1 is SEHNR and CDR2 is FQNEAQ in the germline V gene (reference sequence). In DNA, the CDR3 is TGTGCCAGCAGCTCACGGGGAACCAATCAGCCCCAGCATTTT. Amino acid sequence: CASSSRGTNQPQHF.

The table lists this clonotype with a few counts. The chain links TRBV5-1 to TRBJ2-3, with TRBD2 as a possible D gene (6 bases). The CDR3 sequence is 14 residues long. Between the trimmed V and J ends, which lost 3 bases and 2 bases, there was a span of 10 bases. Germline V lookup: CDR1 SGHRS, CDR2 YFSETQ. The CDR3 spells CASSSAGYTDTQYF. The CDR3 coding sequence is TGCGCCAGCAGCTCGGCGGGATACACAGATACGCAGTATTTT.

The chain employs TRBV24-1 and TRBJ2-1, with 7 bases that match TRBD2. V gave up 2 bases and J gave up 5 bases; unmatched junction bases: 5. This CDR3 region has 15 residues. The germline V gene encodes CDR1 KGHDR and CDR2 SFDVKD. The CDR3 is CATSDSLAANNEQFF. In DNA, the CDR3 is TGTGCCACCAGTGATTCGCTAGCGGCAAACAATGAGCAGTTCTTC.

This clonotype has a handful of counts. V and J are TRBV25-1 and TRBJ2-1, with TRBD1 matching 7 bases. The CDR3 has 17 residues. The germline CDR1 and CDR2 sequences are MGHDK and SYGVNS. Germline trimming cut 5 bases from V and 8 bases from J; bases unmatched to any gene: 18. This CDR3 is CASSQEVRGTTTDEQFF. The CDR3 DNA reads as TGTGCCAGCAGTCAGGAGGTCAGGGGGACAACGACGGATGAGCAGTTCTTC.

A few counts support this clonotype. The chain links TRBV4-2 to TRBJ1-5; D remains unclear. The CDR3 is 15 amino acids. The V gene lost 1 base and the J gene lost 5 bases, with 12 bases spanning the gap. Germline V gene data show CDR1 as LGHNA and CDR2 as YNFKEQ. The CDR3 DNA sequence: TGTGCCAGCAGCCAAGTAAGGGCAGCAGATCAGCCCCAGCATTTT. This gives the protein CASSQVRAADQPQHF.

This clonotype was counted only a few times. V is TRBV11-2 and J is TRBJ2-1; D tentatively reads TRBD1 or TRBD2 (5 bases each). The CDR3 extends over 14 amino acids. V was trimmed by 5 bases and J by 5 bases, leaving 13 bases between them. Looked up from germline, CDR1 is SGHAT and CDR2 is FQNNGV. Here the CDR3 DNA reads TGTGCCAGCAGCATCCGTAGGGGAGACAATGAGCAGTTCTTC. This translates into CASSIRRGDNEQFF.

The J gene is TRBJ2-3, the V gene TRBV28, with TRBD2 matching over 14 bases. Germline CDR1 and CDR2: MDHEN and SYDVKM. The CDR3 has 17 residues. V was pared by 5 bases and J by 5 bases, with 9 bases of the junction left unmatched. CDR3 region: CASSPLTSGGAEDTQYF. CDR3 nucleotide sequence: TGTGCCAGCAGTCCCCTGACTAGCGGGGGGGCGGAAGATACGCAGTATTTT. Combining the CDR3 with reference TRBV28 and TRBJ2-3 gives the whole variable domain DVKVTQSSRYLVKRTGEKVFLECVQDMDHENMFWYRQDPGLGLRLIYFSYDVKMKEKGDIPEGYSVSREKKERFSLILESASTNQTSMYLCASSPLTSGGAEDTQYFGPGTRLTVL.

This clonotype was seen a handful of times. The V and J genes are TRBV27 and TRBJ2-7, with D perhaps assigned TRBD1 or TRBD2 (5 bases each). The germline CDR1 and CDR2 sequences are MNHEY and SMNVEV (reference sequence). Trimming left V 8 bases short and J 5 bases short, with 22 bases between. CDR3 size: 15 residues. The CDR3 sequence: CASSDRGTLGHEQYF. As DNA, the CDR3 is TGTGCCAGCTCAGACCGTGGGACCCTCGGCCACGAGCAGTACTTC.

This chain links TRBV6-5 with TRBJ2-1; perhaps TRBD2 as D (7 bases). The CDR3 covers 16 residues. Germline V gene data show CDR1 as MNHEY and CDR2 as SVGAGI. V was trimmed by 2 bases and J by 7 bases, leaving 18 bases between them. CDR3 sequence reads: CASSYGGGLDLNEQFF. The DNA of the CDR3 is TGTGCCAGCAGTTACGGGGGGGGCCTCGATCTGAATGAGCAGTTCTTC.

The genes are TRBV20-1 and TRBJ2-1; tentatively, D is TRBD2 (7 bases). The CDR3 has 14 amino acids. Trimming shortened V by 1 base and J by 3 bases, and 10 bases separated the two germline ends. Looked up from germline, CDR1 is DFQATT and CDR2 is SNEGSKA (reference sequence). As DNA, the CDR3 is TGCAGTGCTAGAGGGGGGGGCTTCTACAATGAGCAGTTCTTC. This encodes CSARGGGFYNEQFF.